This T cell receptor beta chain was sequenced for a study of cytomegalovirus exposure and HLA in healthy donors. Trimming pared 6 bases from V and 4 bases from J, leaving 10 bases between. The V gene's germline CDR1 is MDHEN and CDR2 SYDVKM. There are 13 residues in the CDR3. TCRdb's copy holds only in-frame clones and misses some; the assay was immunoSEQ multiplex PCR. The sample consists of around 150,000 clones, approximately 81% of them appearing once. The gene calls are TRBV28 and TRBJ2-1; D might be TRBD1 (6 bases). The clonotype comes from a man aged 25 to 45 in good health and CMV-seropositive. The specimen was PBMCs. The CDR3 DNA reads TGTGCCAGCAGGGAACAGGGATACAATGAGCAGTTCTTC. Translation gives CASREQGYNEQFF.